The clone carrying this T cell receptor (beta chain) was counted a few times. The antigen is unknown. Per the germline V gene, CDR1 is DFQATT and CDR2 is SNEGSKA (reference sequence). CDR3 size: 12 residues. Trimming took 8 bases from V and 4 from J, leaving 13 bases between them. The data stem from a study of regulatory T cells in long-lasting Graves disease. The study, taken as a whole, reports: Among samples with persistent disease, TRBV28, TRBJ1-2 and TRBJ2-5 were favored. A greater number of public clonotypes (2,741) was shared by persistent patients than by new patients (about 880).

Specified time point: newly diagnosed GD, antithyroid drugs for less than 3 months. Extracted RNA from PBMCs served as the source of the TCR library. CDR3-region Arm-PCR and iRepertoire HTBI primers produced the TCR beta libraries. TCRdb reprocessed the multiplex PCR reads via MiXCR and lists one record per CDR3 protein. The table lists fewer than 650,000 distinct CDR3 sequences, about 16% of them singletons, with about 18% in the top ten. These data were likewise used in another study, on T cells in Graves' hyperthyroidism and ophthalmopathy. That investigation notes: Patients counted as stable if ophthalmopathy did not develop within 18 months. In the first-round RT-PCR of the TCR CDR3, the HTBI primer set was used.

This clonotype was sampled from a woman aged 25-40 years with Graves disease. The starting material was peripheral blood mononuclear cells (PBMCs), obtained at new diagnosis, from a patient treated with antithyroid drugs. The rearrangement uses TRBV20-1 and TRBJ2-3; tentative D call: TRBD2 (6 bases). The CDR3 sequence is CSTPGVADTQYF. CDR3 coding DNA: TGCAGTACCCCGGGAGTTGCAGATACGCAGTATTTT.